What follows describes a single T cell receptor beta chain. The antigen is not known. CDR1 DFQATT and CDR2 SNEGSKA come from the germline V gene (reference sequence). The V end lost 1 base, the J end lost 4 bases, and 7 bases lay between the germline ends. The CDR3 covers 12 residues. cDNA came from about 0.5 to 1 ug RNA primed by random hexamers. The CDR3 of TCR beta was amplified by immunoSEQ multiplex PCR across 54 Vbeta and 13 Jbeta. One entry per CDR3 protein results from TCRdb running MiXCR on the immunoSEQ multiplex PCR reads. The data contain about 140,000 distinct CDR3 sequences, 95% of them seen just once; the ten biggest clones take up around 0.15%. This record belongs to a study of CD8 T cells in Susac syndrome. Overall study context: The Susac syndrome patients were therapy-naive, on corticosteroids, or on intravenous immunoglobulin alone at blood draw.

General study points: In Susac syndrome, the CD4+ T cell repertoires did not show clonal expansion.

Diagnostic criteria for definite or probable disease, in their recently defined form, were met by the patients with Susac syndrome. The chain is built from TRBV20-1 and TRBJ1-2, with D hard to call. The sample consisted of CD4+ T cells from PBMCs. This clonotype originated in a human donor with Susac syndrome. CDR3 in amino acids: CSARAPVYGYTF. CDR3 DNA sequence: TGCAGTGCTAGAGCCCCGGTCTATGGCTACACCTTC.